This TCR beta chain was identified in a study of T-cell reconstitution after alpha-beta-depleted transplantation in children. Unique molecular identifiers were used to barcode this TCRbeta library. MiXCR, applied by TCRdb to the PCR reads, yields one record per CDR3 protein. The sample includes about 340,000 distinct CDR3 sequences, around 16% of them seen just once. Trimming cost V 8 bases and J 5 bases; bases outside gene matches: 3. CDR3 length equals 12 residues. CDR1 is SNHLY, CDR2 FYNNEI, per germline. This clonotype was counted many times. The target antigen is unknown. Study outcomes and limitations: About two months after transplant, alpha-beta T cells reportedly came from several hundred expanded graft clones.

The material was PBMCs, mostly from graft donor cells, obtained 360 days after TCRalphabeta/CD19-depleted stem cell transplant. The rearrangement uses TRBV2 and TRBJ2-3; 8 nucleotides line up with TRBD2. This TCR derives from a male patient aged 2-9 years who had a stem cell transplant for acute lymphoblastic leukemia, so the T cells may come from the graft donor. The CDR3 here is CASLLAGDTQYF. The CDR3 DNA reads TGTGCCAGCTTGCTAGCGGGAGATACGCAGTATTTT.